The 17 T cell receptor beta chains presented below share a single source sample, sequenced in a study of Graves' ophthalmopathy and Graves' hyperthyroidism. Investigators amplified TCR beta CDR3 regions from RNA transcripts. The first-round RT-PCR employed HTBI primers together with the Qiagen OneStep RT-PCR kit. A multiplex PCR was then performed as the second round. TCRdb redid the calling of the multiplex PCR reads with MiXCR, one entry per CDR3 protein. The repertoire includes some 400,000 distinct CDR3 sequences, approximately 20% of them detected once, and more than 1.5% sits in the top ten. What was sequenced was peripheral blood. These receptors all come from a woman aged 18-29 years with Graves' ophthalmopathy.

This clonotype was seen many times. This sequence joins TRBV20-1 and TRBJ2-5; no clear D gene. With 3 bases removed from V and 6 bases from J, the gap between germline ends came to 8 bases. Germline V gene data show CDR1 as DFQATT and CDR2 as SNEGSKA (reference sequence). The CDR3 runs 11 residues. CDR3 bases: TGCAGTGCTAGGTTTACCCAGACCCAGTACTTC. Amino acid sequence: CSARFTQTQYF.

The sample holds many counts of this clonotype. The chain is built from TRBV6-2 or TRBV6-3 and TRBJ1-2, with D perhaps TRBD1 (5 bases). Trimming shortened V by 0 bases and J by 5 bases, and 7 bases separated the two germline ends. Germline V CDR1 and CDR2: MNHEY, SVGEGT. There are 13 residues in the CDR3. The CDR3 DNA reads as TGTGCCAGCAGTTACTCGGGGGAGTATGGCTACACCTTC. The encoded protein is CASSYSGEYGYTF.

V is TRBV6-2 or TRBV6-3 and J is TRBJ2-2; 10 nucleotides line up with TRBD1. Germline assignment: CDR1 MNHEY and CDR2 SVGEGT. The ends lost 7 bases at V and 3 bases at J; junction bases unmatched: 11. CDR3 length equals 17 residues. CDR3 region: CASTKRTGGQDTGELFF. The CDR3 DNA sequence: TGTGCCAGCACAAAAAGGACAGGGGGACAGGACACCGGGGAGCTGTTTTTT.

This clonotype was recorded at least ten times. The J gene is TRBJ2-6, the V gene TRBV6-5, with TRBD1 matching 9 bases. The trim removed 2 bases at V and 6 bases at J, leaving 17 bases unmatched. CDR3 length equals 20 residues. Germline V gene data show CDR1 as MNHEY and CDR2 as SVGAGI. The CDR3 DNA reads TGTGCCAGCAGTTACCAACTACACCCGGGACAGGGAGTATCGGCCAACGTCCTGACTTTC. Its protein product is CASSYQLHPGQGVSANVLTF.

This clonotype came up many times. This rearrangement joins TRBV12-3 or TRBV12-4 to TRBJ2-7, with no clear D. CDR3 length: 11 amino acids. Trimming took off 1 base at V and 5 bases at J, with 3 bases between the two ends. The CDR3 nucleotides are TGTGCCAGCAGTTTAGTCGACGAGCAGTACTTC. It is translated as CASSLVDEQYF.

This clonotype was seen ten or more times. CDR3 protein: CASRGQGSQHF. The CDR3 DNA reads as TGTGCCAGCAGGGGACAGGGGTCCCAGCATTTT. This chain connects TRBV7-9 to TRBJ1-5, with 10 bases matching TRBD1. CDR1 is SEHNR and CDR2 is FQNEAQ in the germline V gene (reference sequence). The CDR3 contains 11 residues. Trimming removed 6 bases from V and 11 bases from J; junction bases left unmatched: 1.

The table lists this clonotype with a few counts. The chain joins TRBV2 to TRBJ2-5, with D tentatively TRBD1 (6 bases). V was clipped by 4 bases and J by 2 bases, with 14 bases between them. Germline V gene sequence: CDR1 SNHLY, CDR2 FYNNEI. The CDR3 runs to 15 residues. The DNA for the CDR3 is TGTGCCAGCAGTGCCGGGACACCGTGGCAAGAGACCCAGTACTTC. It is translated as CASSAGTPWQETQYF. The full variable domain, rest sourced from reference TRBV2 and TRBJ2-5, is EPEVTQTPSHQVTQMGQEVILRCVPISNHLYFYWYRQILGQKVEFLVSFYNNEISEKSEIFDDQFSVERPDGSNFTLKIRSTKLEDSAMYFCASSAGTPWQETQYFGPGTRLLVL.

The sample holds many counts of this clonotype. CDR3: CSASSKVQGDEQYF. In DNA form, the CDR3 reads TGCAGTGCTAGTTCCAAGGTCCAGGGCGACGAGCAGTACTTC. J is TRBJ2-7 and V is TRBV20-1; maybe TRBD1 (5 bases). Trimming removed 3 bases at V and 5 bases at J, with 17 bases between. CDR1 and CDR2 from the germline V gene are DFQATT and SNEGSKA (reference sequence). The CDR3 loop spans 14 amino acids.

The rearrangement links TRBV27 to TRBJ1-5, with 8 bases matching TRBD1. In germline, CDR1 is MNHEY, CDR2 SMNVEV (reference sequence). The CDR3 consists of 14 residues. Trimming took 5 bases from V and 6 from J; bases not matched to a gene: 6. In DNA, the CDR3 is TGTGCCAGCAGTCCCGACAGGGGCGTTCAGCCCCAGCATTTT. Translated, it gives CASSPDRGVQPQHF.

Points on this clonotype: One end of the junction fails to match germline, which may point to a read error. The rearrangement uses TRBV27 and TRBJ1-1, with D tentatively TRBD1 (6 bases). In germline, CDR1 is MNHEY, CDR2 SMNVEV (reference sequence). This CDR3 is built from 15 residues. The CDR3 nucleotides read TGTGCCGGCAGTTATCGGGGTTGGGGGGCCAAAGAAGCTTTCTTT. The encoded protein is CAGSYRGWGAKEAFF.

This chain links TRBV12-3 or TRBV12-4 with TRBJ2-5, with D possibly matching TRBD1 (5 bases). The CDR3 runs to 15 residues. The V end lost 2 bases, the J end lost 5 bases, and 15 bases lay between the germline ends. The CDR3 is CASSLWAGIPETQYF. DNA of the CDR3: TGTGCCAGCAGTTTATGGGCAGGGATCCCGGAGACCCAGTACTTC.

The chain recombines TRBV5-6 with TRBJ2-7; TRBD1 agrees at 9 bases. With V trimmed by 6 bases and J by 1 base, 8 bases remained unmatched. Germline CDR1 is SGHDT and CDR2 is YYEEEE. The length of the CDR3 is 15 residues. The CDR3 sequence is CASTRTGDRSYEQYF. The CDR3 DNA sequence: TGTGCCAGCACCAGGACAGGGGACAGGTCCTACGAGCAGTACTTC.

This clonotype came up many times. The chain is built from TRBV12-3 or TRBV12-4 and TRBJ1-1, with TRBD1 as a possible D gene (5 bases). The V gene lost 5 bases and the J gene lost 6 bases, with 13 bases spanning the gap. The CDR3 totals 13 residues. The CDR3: CASSLGAVSEAFF. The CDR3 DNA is TGTGCCAGCAGTCTAGGGGCAGTCTCTGAAGCTTTCTTT.

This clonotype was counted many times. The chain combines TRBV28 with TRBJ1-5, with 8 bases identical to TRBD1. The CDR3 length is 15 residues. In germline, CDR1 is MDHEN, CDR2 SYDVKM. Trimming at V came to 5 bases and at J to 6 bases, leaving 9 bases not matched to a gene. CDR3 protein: CASSPTGELGQPQHF. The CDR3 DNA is TGTGCCAGCAGTCCGACAGGGGAGTTGGGTCAGCCCCAGCATTTT. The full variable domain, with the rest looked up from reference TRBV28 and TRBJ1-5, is DVKVTQSSRYLVKRTGEKVFLECVQDMDHENMFWYRQDPGLGLRLIYFSYDVKMKEKGDIPEGYSVSREKKERFSLILESASTNQTSMYLCASSPTGELGQPQHFGDGTRLSIL.

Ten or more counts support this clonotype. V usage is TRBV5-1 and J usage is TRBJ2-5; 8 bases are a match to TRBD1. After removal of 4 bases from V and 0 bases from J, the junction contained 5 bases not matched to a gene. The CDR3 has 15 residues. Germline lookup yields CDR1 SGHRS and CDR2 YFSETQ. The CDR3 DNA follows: TGCGCCAGCAGCGGATACAGGGGGAACCAAGAGACCCAGTACTTC. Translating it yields CASSGYRGNQETQYF.

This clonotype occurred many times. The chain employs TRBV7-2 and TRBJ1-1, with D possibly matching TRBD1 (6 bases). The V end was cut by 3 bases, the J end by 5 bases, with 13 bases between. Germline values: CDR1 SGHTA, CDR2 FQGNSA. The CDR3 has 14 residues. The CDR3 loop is CASSLATGRTEAFF. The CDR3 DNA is TGTGCCAGCAGCTTGGCCACAGGGAGGACTGAAGCTTTCTTT. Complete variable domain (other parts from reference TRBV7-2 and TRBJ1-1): GAGVSQSPSNKVTEKGKDVELRCDPISGHTALYWYRQSLGQGLEFLIYFQGNSAPDKSGLPSDRFSAERTGGSVSTLTIQRTQQEDSAVYLCASSLATGRTEAFFGQGTRLTVV.

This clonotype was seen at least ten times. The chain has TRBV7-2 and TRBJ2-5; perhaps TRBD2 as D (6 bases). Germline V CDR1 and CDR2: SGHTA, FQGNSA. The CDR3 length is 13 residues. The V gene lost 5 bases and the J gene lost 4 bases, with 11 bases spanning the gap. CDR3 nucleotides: TGTGCCAGCAGCCCTCCTAGCGTAGAGACCCAGTACTTC. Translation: CASSPPSVETQYF.